This passage covers 15 T cell receptor beta chains from one sample sequenced in a study of cytomegalovirus exposure and HLA in healthy donors. PCR was performed using 60 Vbeta and 13 Jbeta primers. This table comes from immunoSEQ multiplex PCR, and its TCRdb copy is limited to in-frame clones, with some not included. This sample has about 190,000 clones, with approximately 80% found just once. Sequencing used PBMCs. The receptors were sampled from a woman between 45 and 65 years old in good health and CMV-seropositive.

The chain couples TRBV21-1 to TRBJ2-2; the D call of TRBD1 is as the table states it, not checked on the DNA. TRBV21-1 is listed as a pseudogene. CDR3 size: 21 residues. This CDR3 is CASSKWEGTGLFVANTGELFF. In DNA, the CDR3 is TGTGCCAGCAGCAAATGGGAGGGGACAGGGCTGTTCGTCGCGAACACCGGGGAGCTGTTTTTT.

The chain employs TRBV27 and TRBJ1-2; tentatively, D is TRBD1 (5 bases). This CDR3 comprises 14 residues. Germline V lookup: CDR1 MNHEY, CDR2 SMNVEV (reference sequence). V was pared by 4 bases and J by 4 bases, with 13 bases between. The CDR3 DNA reads as TGTGCCAGCAGTTCTAATCGGGGGTTCTATGGCTACACCTTC. Its translation: CASSSNRGFYGYTF.

The V call is TRBV19, the J call TRBJ2-7; 10 bases agree with TRBD2. Trimming removed 5 bases from V and 6 bases from J; junction bases left unmatched: 10. There are 15 residues in the CDR3. CDR1 is LNHDA, CDR2 SQIVND, per germline (reference sequence). CDR3 coding DNA: TGTGCCAGTAGTTTACTAGCGGGGACGTCTAGCGAGCAGTACTTC. It codes for CASSLLAGTSSEQYF.

The gene calls are TRBV7-2 and TRBJ2-1, with 9 bases identical to TRBD1. This CDR3 is 14 amino acids long. Trimming took 5 bases from V and 7 from J; bases not matched to a gene: 6. The V gene's germline CDR1 is SGHTA and CDR2 FQGNSA. The CDR3 coding sequence is TGTGCCAGCAGCCCCCGGGACAGGGCAAATGAGCAGTTCTTC. Its protein product is CASSPRDRANEQFF.

The V and J genes are TRBV4-3 and TRBJ2-2, with D perhaps matching TRBD2 (7 bases). The CDR3 extends over 17 amino acids. V was shortened by 5 bases and J by 0 bases, with 16 bases between the two germline ends. The germline CDR1 and CDR2 sequences are LGHNA and YSLEER. The CDR3 DNA reads as TGCGCCAGCAGCTCCCAGGGAGGGACACCGAACACCGGGGAGCTGTTTTTT. It is translated as CASSSQGGTPNTGELFF.

This chain uses TRBV4-1 with TRBJ2-3; 7 positions agree with TRBD2. V was pared by 1 base and J by 10 bases, with 5 bases of the junction left unmatched. The CDR3 consists of 13 residues. CDR1 is MGHRA and CDR2 is YSYEKL in the germline V gene. CDR3 nucleotide sequence: TGCGCCAGCAGCCAAGGGGGCGGGGGATCGCAGTATTTT. This translates into CASSQGGGGSQYF.

V usage is TRBV19 and J usage is TRBJ1-4, with D unresolved. This CDR3 is 14 amino acids long. The germline V and J ends were trimmed by 9 bases and 5 bases, with 16 bases remaining between them. From germline, CDR1 is LNHDA and CDR2 SQIVND (reference sequence). The CDR3 DNA reads as TGTGCCAGCCGGAATCTGCAGGAAAATGAAAAACTGTTTTTT. Residues: CASRNLQENEKLFF.

The chain has TRBV28 and TRBJ2-7; D call uncertain. The CDR3 contains 12 residues. Germline CDR1 reads MDHEN; CDR2 reads SYDVKM. V lost 3 bases to trimming and J lost 3 bases, with 6 bases between them. DNA of the CDR3: TGTGCCAGCAGTTTGAACGGCTACGAGCAGTACTTC. Its translation is CASSLNGYEQYF.

This chain uses TRBV5-4 with TRBJ1-1; 11 bases match TRBD1. Unmatched junction bases numbered 6, after V lost 3 bases and J lost 2 bases. CDR1 is SGHNT, CDR2 YYREEE, per germline (reference sequence). This CDR3 contains 16 residues. The CDR3 loop is CASSSGQGAKNTEAFF. CDR3 nucleotides: TGTGCCAGCAGCTCCGGACAGGGGGCAAAAAACACTGAAGCTTTCTTT.

With regard to this clone: Other DNA sequences in this sample translate to the same CDR3. The rearrangement joins TRBV5-4 to TRBJ2-6, with D possibly TRBD1 on 6 matching bases. Germline loops: CDR1 SGHNT, CDR2 YYREEE (reference sequence). There are 15 residues in the CDR3. V was shortened by 2 bases and J by 1 base, with 7 bases between the two germline ends. This chain's CDR3 is CASSLGGSGANVLTF. CDR3 bases: TGTGCCAGCAGCTTAGGGGGATCTGGGGCCAACGTCCTGACTTTC.

This chain uses TRBV7-9 with TRBJ1-1; 8 bases map to TRBD1. The CDR3 is 14 amino acids. Losses at the gene ends were 4 bases for V and 11 bases for J; bases not matched to a gene: 12. Per the germline V gene, CDR1 is SEHNR and CDR2 is FQNEAQ (reference sequence). The CDR3 loop reads CASSWGTGKPRAFF. The CDR3 DNA reads TGTGCCAGCAGCTGGGGGACAGGAAAACCCAGGGCTTTCTTT.

The CDR3 bases are TGTGCCAGCCTGGGACAGAGGACTGAAGCTTTCTTT. It translates to CASLGQRTEAFF. The chain combines TRBV6-1 with TRBJ1-1; 7 bases are a match to TRBD1. This CDR3 contains 12 residues. V lost 8 bases, J lost 5 bases, and 5 bases stayed unmatched. The V gene's germline CDR1 is MNHNS and CDR2 SASEGT.

V gene TRBV28 combines with J gene TRBJ2-7, with 9 bases lining up with TRBD1. This CDR3 region has 15 residues. V lost 6 bases and J lost 2; bases outside the gene matches: 8. CDR1 is MDHEN and CDR2 is SYDVKM in the germline V gene. The DNA of the CDR3 is TGTGCCAGCAGACAGGACAGGGGCTTGACCTACGAGCAGTACTTC. This encodes CASRQDRGLTYEQYF.

V and J are TRBV11-2 and TRBJ2-3; a possible D gene is TRBD1 (5 bases). CDR1 is SGHAT and CDR2 is FQNNGV in the germline V gene. The CDR3 consists of 14 residues. V lost 0 bases and J 4 bases, leaving 8 bases between the germline ends. CDR3 loop: CASSLDRAPDTQYF. In DNA, the CDR3 is TGTGCCAGCAGCTTAGACAGGGCCCCAGATACGCAGTATTTT.

The CDR3 DNA sequence: TGCGCCAGCAGCTTACGGGTCGCTGGAGGGGAGACCCAGTACTTC. Translating gives CASSLRVAGGETQYF. V and J are TRBV5-1 and TRBJ2-5; tentative D call: TRBD2 (6 bases). Germline-derived CDR1 and CDR2 are SGHRS and YFSETQ. This CDR3 is built from 15 residues. With 2 bases removed from V and 5 bases from J, the gap between germline ends came to 16 bases.